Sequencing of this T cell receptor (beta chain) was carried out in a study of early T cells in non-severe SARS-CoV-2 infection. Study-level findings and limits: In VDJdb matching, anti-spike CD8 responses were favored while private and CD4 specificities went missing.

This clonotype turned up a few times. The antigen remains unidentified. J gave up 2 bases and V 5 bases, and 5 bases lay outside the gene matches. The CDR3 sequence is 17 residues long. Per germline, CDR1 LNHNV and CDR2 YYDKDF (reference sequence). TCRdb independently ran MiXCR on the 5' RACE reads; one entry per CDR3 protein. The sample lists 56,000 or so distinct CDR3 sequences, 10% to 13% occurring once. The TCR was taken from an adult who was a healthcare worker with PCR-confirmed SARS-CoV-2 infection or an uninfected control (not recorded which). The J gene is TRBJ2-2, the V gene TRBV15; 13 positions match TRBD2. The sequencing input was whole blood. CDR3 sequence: CATSGRTSGGNTGELFF. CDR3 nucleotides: TGTGCCACCAGCGGAAGGACTAGCGGGGGTAACACCGGGGAGCTGTTTTTT.